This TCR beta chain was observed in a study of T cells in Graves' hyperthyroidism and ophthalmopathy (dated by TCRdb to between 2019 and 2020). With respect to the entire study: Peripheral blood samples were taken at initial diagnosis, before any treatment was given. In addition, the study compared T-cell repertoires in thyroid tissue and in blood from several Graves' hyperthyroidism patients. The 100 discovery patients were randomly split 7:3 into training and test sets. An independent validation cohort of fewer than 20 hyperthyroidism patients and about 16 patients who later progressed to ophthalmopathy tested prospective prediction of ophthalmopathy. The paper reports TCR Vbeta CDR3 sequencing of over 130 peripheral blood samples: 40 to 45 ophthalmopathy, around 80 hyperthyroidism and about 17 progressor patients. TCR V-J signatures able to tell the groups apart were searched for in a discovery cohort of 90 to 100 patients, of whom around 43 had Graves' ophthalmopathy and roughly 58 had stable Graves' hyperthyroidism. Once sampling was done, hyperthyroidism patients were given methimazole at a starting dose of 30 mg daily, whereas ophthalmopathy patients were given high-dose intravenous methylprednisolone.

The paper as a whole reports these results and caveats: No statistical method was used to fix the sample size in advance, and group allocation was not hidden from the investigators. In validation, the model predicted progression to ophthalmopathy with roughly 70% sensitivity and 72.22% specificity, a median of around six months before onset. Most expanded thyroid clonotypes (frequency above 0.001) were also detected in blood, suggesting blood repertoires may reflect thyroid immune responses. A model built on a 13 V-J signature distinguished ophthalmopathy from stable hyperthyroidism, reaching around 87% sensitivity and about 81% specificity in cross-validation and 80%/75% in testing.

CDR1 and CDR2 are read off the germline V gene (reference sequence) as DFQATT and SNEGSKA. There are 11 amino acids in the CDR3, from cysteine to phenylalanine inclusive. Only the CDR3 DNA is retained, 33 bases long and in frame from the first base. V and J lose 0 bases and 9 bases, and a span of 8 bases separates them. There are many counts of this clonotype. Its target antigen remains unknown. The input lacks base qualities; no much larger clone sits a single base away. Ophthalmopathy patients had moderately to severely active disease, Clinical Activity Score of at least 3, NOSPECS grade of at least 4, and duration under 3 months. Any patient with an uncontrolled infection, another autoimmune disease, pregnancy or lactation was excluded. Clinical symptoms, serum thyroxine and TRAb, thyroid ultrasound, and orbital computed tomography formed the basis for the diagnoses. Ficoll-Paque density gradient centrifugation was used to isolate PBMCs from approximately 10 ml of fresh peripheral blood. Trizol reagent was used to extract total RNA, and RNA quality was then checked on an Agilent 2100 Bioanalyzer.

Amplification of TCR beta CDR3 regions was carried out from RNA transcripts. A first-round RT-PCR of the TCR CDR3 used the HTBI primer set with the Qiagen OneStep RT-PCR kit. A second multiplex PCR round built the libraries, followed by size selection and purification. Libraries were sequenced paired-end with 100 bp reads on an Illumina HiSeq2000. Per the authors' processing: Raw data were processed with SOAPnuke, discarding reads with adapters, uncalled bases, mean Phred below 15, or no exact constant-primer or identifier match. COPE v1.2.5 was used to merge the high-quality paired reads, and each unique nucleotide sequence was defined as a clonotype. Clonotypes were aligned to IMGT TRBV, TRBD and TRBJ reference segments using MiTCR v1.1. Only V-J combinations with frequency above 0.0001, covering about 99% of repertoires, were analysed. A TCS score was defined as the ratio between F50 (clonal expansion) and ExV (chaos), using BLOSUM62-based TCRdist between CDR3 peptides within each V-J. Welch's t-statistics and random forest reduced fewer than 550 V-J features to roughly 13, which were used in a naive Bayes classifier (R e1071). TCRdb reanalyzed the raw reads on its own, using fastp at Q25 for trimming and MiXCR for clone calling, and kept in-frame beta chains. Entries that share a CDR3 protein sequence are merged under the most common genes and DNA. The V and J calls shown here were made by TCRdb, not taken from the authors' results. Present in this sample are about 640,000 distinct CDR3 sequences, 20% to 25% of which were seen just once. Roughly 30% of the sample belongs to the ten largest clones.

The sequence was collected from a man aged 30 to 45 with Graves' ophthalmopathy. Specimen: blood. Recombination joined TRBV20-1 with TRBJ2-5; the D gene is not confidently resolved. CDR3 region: CSARDRRSQYF. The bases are TGCAGTGCTAGAGATCGGCGGTCCCAGTACTTC.